This T cell receptor (beta chain) was sequenced for a study of shared clonotypes between healthy human individuals. Assay used: immunoSEQ multiplex PCR; TCRdb lists only in-frame clones, some missing. Of about 1.5 million clones listed, more than 95% are singletons. The clonotype comes from a man under 40 in good health. Sequencing used naive CD4+ T cells sorted from blood. Documented subset: CD45RA+ positively selected.

CDR3 in DNA: TGTGCCACCGTTACAGGGGGCACAGATACGCAGTATTTT. Translation gives CATVTGGTDTQYF. The chain recombines TRBV10-3 with TRBJ2-3; TRBD1 agrees at 7 bases. CDR1 and CDR2 (germline): ENHRY, SYGVKD. The junction had 5 bases not matched to a gene; V was cut back by 10 bases and J by 1 base. The CDR3 length is 13 residues.